Reported below is one T cell receptor beta chain. Per the authors' pipeline: Reference gene primer amplification gave nucleated cell count estimates. TCRdb keeps only in-frame clones here, not all; method: immunoSEQ multiplex PCR. From that table come the V and J calls and clone size; the DNA was used to work out D and trimming. Here the sample spans hundreds of thousands of clones, 75% to 90% being singletons. The data derive from a study of blood T cell repertoires in COVID-19. Study information: The United States, Italy and Spain were the sources of the acute and convalescent COVID-19 samples. Nucleic acid was either cDNA or gDNA, and it came from T cells, B-cell-depleted T cells, or PBMCs.

Germline V gene sequence: CDR1 SGDLS, CDR2 YYNGEE. V lost 0 bases and J lost 5, with 6 bases in between. The CDR3 extends over 13 amino acids. The J gene is TRBJ1-5, the V gene TRBV9; D ambiguous. This receptor was identified in a man aged 55 to 69 who had recovered from COVID-19. The sequenced material came from peripheral blood. The CDR3 DNA follows: TGTGCCAGCAGCGTAGAATTCGATCAGCCCCAGCATTTT. Residues: CASSVEFDQPQHF.